A selection of T cell receptor beta chains follows, all from one sample in a study of blood T cell repertoires in COVID-19. The repertoire was sequenced with immunoSEQ multiplex PCR; TCRdb's copy has only in-frame clones and lacks some. The sample shows around 190,000 clones, roughly 85% of them seen only once. Sequenced: PBMCs or T cells enriched from blood (not recorded which). These receptors originate from a woman aged 18-29 years who had recovered from COVID-19. Both conserved end residues are part of each CDR3. A D gene is named only where the DNA matches it firmly. A row's size may be missing; if present it is once, few, many or a size class.

j_gene | abundance | d_gene | v_gene | CDR3aa | CDR3nt
TRBJ2-3 | . | TRBD2 | TRBV5-1 | CASSKGLAAGDTQYF | TGCGCCAGCAGCAAGGGACTAGCGGCGGGAGATACGCAGTATTTT
TRBJ2-5 | . | . | TRBV3-1/TRBV3-2 | CASSQPGLGETQYF | TGTGCCAGCAGCCAACCGGGACTGGGAGAGACCCAGTACTTC
TRBJ2-1 | few | . | TRBV15 | CATSRDDPQGYDNEQFF | TGTGCCACCAGCAGAGATGACCCACAGGGCTACGACAATGAGCAGTTCTTC
TRBJ2-3 | . | . | TRBV3-1/TRBV3-2 | CASSPPRGRSKGDTQYF | TGTGCCAGCAGCCCGCCCCGGGGGAGAAGTAAAGGGGATACGCAGTATTTT
TRBJ2-2 | . | . | TRBV7-6 | CASSSEDSANTGELFF | TGTGCCAGCAGCTCCGAGGACTCGGCGAACACCGGGGAGCTGTTTTTT
TRBJ2-7 | . | . | TRBV20-1 | CSASPSQGTYEQYF | TGCAGTGCTAGTCCCTCACAGGGAACCTACGAGCAGTACTTC
TRBJ1-2 | . | TRBD1 | TRBV7-9 | CASSSADRGYGYTF | TGTGCCAGCAGCTCGGCAGACAGGGGCTATGGCTACACCTTC
TRBJ2-5 | . | . | TRBV5-6 | CASSFLQETQYF | TGTGCCAGCAGCTTTCTACAAGAGACCCAGTACTTC
TRBJ2-7 | . | TRBD1 | TRBV19 | CASSPIDRGHEQYF | TGTGCCAGTAGTCCAATCGACAGGGGCCACGAGCAGTACTTC
TRBJ2-1 | . | TRBD2 | TRBV4-1 | CASSHRAGGYNEQFF | TGCGCCAGCAGCCATAGGGCGGGGGGGTACAATGAGCAGTTCTTC
TRBJ1-1 | once | TRBD1 | TRBV12-5 | CASGPGTGISEAFF | TGTGCTAGTGGCCCCGGGACAGGGATATCTGAAGCTTTCTTT
TRBJ1-5 | . | . | TRBV2 | CASKGRAQPQHF | TGTGCCAGCAAAGGCAGGGCTCAGCCCCAGCATTTT
TRBJ2-6 | . | . | TRBV7-2 | CASSSTGPGSGANVLTF | TGTGCCAGCAGCTCCACAGGGCCCGGATCTGGGGCCAACGTCCTGACTTTC
TRBJ2-3 | once | . | TRBV6-5 | CASRPQGGDTQYF | TGTGCCAGCAGACCCCAGGGGGGAGATACGCAGTATTTT
TRBJ1-1 | . | . | TRBV18 | CASSPGGGGNTEAFF | TGTGCCAGCTCACCAGGGGGCGGCGGGAACACTGAAGCTTTCTTT
TRBJ1-5 | . | TRBD1 | TRBV19 | CASSIGDRGFNQPQHF | TGTGCCAGTAGTATAGGGGACAGGGGGTTCAATCAGCCCCAGCATTTT
TRBJ1-3 | . | . | TRBV2 | CARGGVSGNTIYF | TGTGCCAGGGGAGGCGTCTCTGGAAACACCATATATTTT
TRBJ1-6 | once | . | TRBV12-3/TRBV12-4 | CASSLVAGPLHF | TGTGCCAGCAGTTTAGTGGCGGGCCCTCTCCACTTT
TRBJ2-7 | . | TRBD2 | TRBV5-4 | CASSEGLAGGPYEQYF | TGTGCCAGCAGCGAGGGACTAGCGGGAGGGCCCTACGAGCAGTACTTC
TRBJ2-1 | . | TRBD2 | TRBV3-1/TRBV3-2 | CASSQASGSPHEQFF | TGTGCCAGCAGCCAAGCTAGCGGGAGTCCCCATGAGCAGTTCTTC
TRBJ1-2 | . | . | TRBV3-1/TRBV3-2 | CASSREGNYGYTF | TGTGCCAGCAGCCGGGAGGGCAACTATGGCTACACCTTC
TRBJ2-7 | . | . | TRBV10-3 | CAISQSGAGGSYEQYF | TGTGCCATCAGCCAGTCGGGGGCAGGGGGCTCCTACGAGCAGTACTTC
TRBJ1-5 | . | . | TRBV18 | CASSPGNRGQPQHF | TGTGCCAGCTCACCGGGCAACCGGGGTCAGCCCCAGCATTTT
TRBJ2-4 | . | . | TRBV9 | CASSSRQGLAKNIQYF | TGTGCCAGCAGCTCCAGGCAGGGGTTAGCCAAAAACATTCAGTACTTC
TRBJ1-3 | few | TRBD1 | TRBV9 | CASSVGTGHSGNTIYF | TGTGCCAGCAGCGTCGGGACAGGACACTCTGGAAACACCATATATTTT
TRBJ2-7 | . | TRBD2 | TRBV5-4 | CASSFGRTSGDNEQYF | TGTGCCAGCAGCTTCGGACGGACTAGCGGGGATAACGAGCAGTACTTC
TRBJ2-2 | . | TRBD1 | TRBV7-7 | CASRPGTGASGELFF | TGTGCTAGCAGACCCGGGACAGGGGCCTCCGGGGAGCTGTTTTTT
TRBJ2-3 | . | TRBD1 | TRBV24-1 | CATGGQGTDTQYF | TGTGCCACCGGTGGACAGGGCACAGATACGCAGTATTTT
TRBJ1-6 | few | TRBD1 | TRBV7-6 | CASRPRQGNNSPLHF | TGTGCCAGCAGACCTAGACAGGGCAATAATTCACCCCTCCACTTT
TRBJ1-2 | . | . | TRBV4-1 | CASSQDPRGIEYGYTF | TGCGCCAGCAGCCAAGATCCGCGAGGGATCGAATATGGCTACACCTTC
TRBJ2-5 | . | . | TRBV23-1 | CASTPIRTQYF | TGCGCCAGCACCCCAATTAGGACCCAGTACTTC
TRBJ1-1 | . | . | TRBV27 | CASSGHHRSMNTEAFF | TGTGCCAGCAGTGGACACCACAGGTCTATGAACACTGAAGCTTTCTTT
TRBJ1-2 | . | . | TRBV7-2 | CASSLAGQQYGYTF | TGTGCCAGCAGCTTAGCGGGACAACAGTATGGCTACACCTTC
TRBJ1-1 | . | . | TRBV28 | CASMRAGANTEAFF | TGTGCCAGTATGAGGGCGGGGGCAAACACTGAAGCTTTCTTT
TRBJ2-2 | . | . | TRBV21-1 | CASRGQNTGELFF | TGTGCCAGCAGGGGACAGAACACCGGGGAGCTGTTTTTT
TRBJ1-2 | . | . | TRBV5-1 | CASSLGQNYGYTF | TGCGCCAGCAGCTTGGGACAAAACTATGGCTACACCTTC
TRBJ1-1 | . | . | TRBV4-1 | CASSQGEAVSAGAFF | TGCGCCAGCAGCCAAGGTGAGGCGGTATCGGCCGGCGCTTTCTTT
TRBJ2-1 | . | . | TRBV19 | CASKDNTGMNEQFF | TGTGCCAGTAAGGACAACACAGGGATGAATGAGCAGTTCTTC
TRBJ1-6 | . | . | TRBV18 | CASSPQSGRDSNSPLHF | TGTGCCAGCTCACCACAGTCAGGGCGGGATTCTAATTCACCCCTCCACTTT
TRBJ2-7 | . | TRBD2 | TRBV11-2 | CASSFSPSGKTYEQYF | TGTGCCAGCAGCTTCAGTCCTAGCGGGAAAACCTACGAGCAGTACTTC
TRBJ1-5 | . | . | TRBV2 | CASKESGEPQHF | TGTGCCAGCAAGGAATCCGGGGAGCCCCAGCATTTT
TRBJ1-1 | . | TRBD1 | TRBV6-5 | CAIGTAGTEAFF | TGTGCCATCGGGACAGCCGGCACTGAAGCTTTCTTT
TRBJ1-2 | . | . | TRBV2 | CASSRRTPGDYGYTF | TGTGCCAGCAGCCGGCGGACCCCAGGGGACTATGGCTACACCTTC
TRBJ2-7 | . | TRBD1 | TRBV5-1 | CASAPRQGMGREQYF | TGCGCCAGCGCACCCAGACAGGGGATGGGGAGGGAGCAGTACTTC
TRBJ2-2 | . | . | TRBV6-5 | CASSYSFQQSTGELFF | TGTGCCAGCAGTTACTCTTTTCAACAGAGCACCGGGGAGCTGTTTTTT
TRBJ1-5 | . | . | TRBV7-2 | CASSLHTNREPQPQHF | TGTGCCAGCAGCCTTCACACAAACAGGGAGCCTCAGCCCCAGCATTTT
TRBJ2-2 | . | . | TRBV7-2 | CASSFSGGTGELFF | TGTGCCAGCAGCTTTAGCGGAGGTACCGGGGAGCTGTTTTTT
TRBJ1-5 | . | TRBD1 | TRBV30 | CAWTRAGTGRGDQPQHF | TGTGCCTGGACCAGAGCTGGGACAGGGCGGGGGGATCAGCCCCAGCATTTT
TRBJ1-2 | few | . | TRBV5-6 | CASSPGAPGRDYGYTF | TGTGCCAGCAGCCCCGGTGCCCCGGGAAGAGACTATGGCTACACCTTC
TRBJ1-2 | . | TRBD1 | TRBV4-3 | CASSQTPWSGGGNYGYTF | TGCGCCAGCAGCCAAACTCCCTGGTCAGGGGGCGGAAACTATGGCTACACCTTC
TRBJ1-2 | . | TRBD1 | TRBV5-1 | CASSLDRGTSGFYGYTF | TGCGCCAGCAGCTTGGACAGGGGTACTTCCGGCTTCTATGGCTACACCTTC
TRBJ2-3 | . | TRBD1 | TRBV7-2 | CASSLGTGLQYTQYF | TGTGCCAGCAGCCTCGGGACAGGCCTCCAATATACGCAGTATTTT
TRBJ1-2 | . | . | TRBV2 | CASSEGVGGIDGYTF | TGTGCCAGCAGTGAAGGGGTAGGGGGAATAGATGGCTACACCTTC
TRBJ2-3 | . | . | TRBV4-2 | CASSQNGGPLADTQYF | TGTGCCAGCAGCCAAAACGGGGGGCCGCTCGCAGATACGCAGTATTTT
TRBJ2-1 | . | . | TRBV6-5 | CASSYGGGRDEQFF | TGTGCCAGCAGTTACGGGGGAGGACGAGATGAGCAGTTCTTC
TRBJ2-1 | . | . | TRBV7-2 | CASSLAGGAEQFF | TGTGCCAGCAGCTTAGCGGGGGGGGCCGAGCAGTTCTTC
TRBJ2-7 | . | TRBD2 | TRBV5-4 | CASSLLAGDLPEQYF | TGTGCCAGCAGCTTATTAGCGGGGGACCTTCCCGAGCAGTACTTC